This paragraph reports one TCR beta chain. Per germline, CDR1 SQVTM and CDR2 ANQGSEA. V lost 4 bases and J lost 2; bases outside the gene matches: 4. The length of the CDR3 is 14 residues. Libraries were prepared by immunoSEQ multiplex PCR; TCRdb keeps only in-frame clonotypes and omits some of them. The data contain tens of thousands of clones, 90% to 95% of them seen just once; the ten biggest clones take up 3% to 4.5%. These data belong to a study of T cell changes during pregnancy in multiple sclerosis. The specimen comprised CD8+ T cells from peripheral blood mononuclear cells, sampled after pregnancy. V usage is TRBV29-1 and J usage is TRBJ2-1; TRBD2 matches 8 bases. The TCR comes from a female donor with multiple sclerosis, enrolled in a pregnancy study. The CDR3 spells CSVGSGNTYNEQFF. The CDR3 DNA sequence: TGCAGCGTTGGTAGCGGGAACACCTACAATGAGCAGTTCTTC.